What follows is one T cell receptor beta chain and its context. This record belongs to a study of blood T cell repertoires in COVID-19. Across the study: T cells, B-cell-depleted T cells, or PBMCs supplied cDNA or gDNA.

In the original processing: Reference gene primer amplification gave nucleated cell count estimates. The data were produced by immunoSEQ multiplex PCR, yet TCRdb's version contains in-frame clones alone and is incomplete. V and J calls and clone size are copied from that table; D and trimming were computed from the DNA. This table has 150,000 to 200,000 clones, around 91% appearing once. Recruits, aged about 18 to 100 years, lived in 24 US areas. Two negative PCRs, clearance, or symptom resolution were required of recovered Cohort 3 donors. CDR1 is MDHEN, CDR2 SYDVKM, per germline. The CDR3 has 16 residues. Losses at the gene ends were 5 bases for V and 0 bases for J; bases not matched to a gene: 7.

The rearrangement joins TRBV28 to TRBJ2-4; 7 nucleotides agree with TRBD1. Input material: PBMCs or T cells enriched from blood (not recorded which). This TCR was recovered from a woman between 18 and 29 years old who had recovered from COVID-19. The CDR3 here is CASSLRTGLAKNIQYF. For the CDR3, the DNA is TGTGCCAGCAGTCTCAGGACAGGACTAGCCAAAAACATTCAGTACTTC.